These 16 T cell receptor beta chains came from one sample sequenced in a study of shared clonotypes between healthy human individuals. The assay was immunoSEQ multiplex PCR, and TCRdb's table has in-frame clones only and misses some. The repertoire holds about 1.5 million clones, with 95% to 99% as singletons. Input material: naive CD4+ T cells sorted from blood. As for subset: CD45RA+ positively selected. Receptors were obtained from a man in his thirties or forties in good health.

The genes are TRBV10-3 and TRBJ1-1; no definite D call. Germline lookup yields CDR1 ENHRY and CDR2 SYGVKD. V was pared by 7 bases and J by 2 bases, with 11 bases between. CDR3 length: 13 residues. The CDR3 region has the DNA TGTGCCATCACGGGGAACGGAAACACTGAAGCTTTCTTT. Protein sequence: CAITGNGNTEAFF.

This chain joins TRBV5-1 and TRBJ2-3; D is unclear. Germline lookup yields CDR1 SGHRS and CDR2 YFSETQ. Trimming cost V 1 base and J 2 bases, with 14 bases left between them. The CDR3 extends over 16 amino acids. The CDR3 DNA follows: TGCGCCAGCAGCTTGAACCGGGTAGGATTCACAGATACGCAGTATTTT. It is translated as CASSLNRVGFTDTQYF.

V usage is TRBV5-1 and J usage is TRBJ2-1; 9 nucleotides line up with TRBD1. The CDR3 sequence is 18 residues long. The ends lost 3 bases at V and 4 bases at J; junction bases unmatched: 14. Germline-derived CDR1 and CDR2 are SGHRS and YFSETQ. The CDR3 DNA reads TGCGCCAGCAGCTGGCCGCCGGGACAGGGAACGTCATACAATGAGCAGTTCTTC. It specifies CASSWPPGQGTSYNEQFF.

This rearrangement joins TRBV25-1 to TRBJ2-7; the D gene is possibly TRBD2 (6 bases). CDR1 MGHDK and CDR2 SYGVNS come from the germline V gene. The CDR3 consists of 15 residues. V lost 10 bases to trimming and J lost 7 bases, with 26 bases between them. The CDR3 protein is CATRGETGGRGEQYF. CDR3 nucleotide sequence: TGTGCCACCAGAGGGGAGACCGGGGGACGCGGAGAGCAGTACTTC.

The table lists this clone with a count of one. This rearrangement joins TRBV7-4 to TRBJ1-2; D uncertain. V lost 2 bases and J lost 3, with 7 bases in between. The CDR3 contains 13 residues. In germline, CDR1 is SGHVT, CDR2 SQSDAQ. The CDR3 spells CASSLKSYYGYTF. The CDR3 DNA follows: TGTGCCAGCAGCTTAAAAAGCTACTATGGCTACACCTTC.

The rearrangement joins TRBV7-9 to TRBJ1-1; 7 positions agree with TRBD1. The V gene's germline CDR1 is SEHNR and CDR2 FQNEAQ (reference sequence). This CDR3 region has 17 residues. V lost 5 bases and J lost 4; bases outside the gene matches: 16. In DNA, the CDR3 is TGTGCCAGCAGCCGGAGACAGGGCTCGGACCTACGCACTGAAGCTTTCTTT. This gives the protein CASSRRQGSDLRTEAFF.

The chain employs TRBV30 and TRBJ2-3; 13 bases fit TRBD2. The CDR3 covers 17 residues. V trimming: 2 bases; J trimming: 6 bases; junction bases outside the gene matches: 11. The germline V gene has CDR1 GTSNPN and CDR2 SVGIG (reference sequence). The CDR3 spells CAWSTMWTSGRGDTQYF. CDR3 nucleotides: TGTGCCTGGAGTACGATGTGGACTAGCGGGAGAGGGGATACGCAGTATTTT.

This clone was found once. V and J are TRBV7-8 and TRBJ2-1; D remains ambiguous. This CDR3 region has 15 residues. Trimming stripped 1 base from V and 5 bases from J, with 12 bases between. The V gene's germline CDR1 is SGHVS and CDR2 FQNEAQ. CDR3 residues: CASSLGPNGHNEQFF. The CDR3 DNA is TGTGCCAGCAGCTTAGGTCCAAACGGGCACAATGAGCAGTTCTTC.

This clone appeared a single time. The gene calls are TRBV27 and TRBJ2-1; the D gene is possibly TRBD1 (6 bases). Germline V CDR1 and CDR2: MNHEY, SMNVEV (reference sequence). This CDR3 has 14 amino acids. V was pared by 3 bases and J by 7 bases, with 13 bases between. In nucleotides, the CDR3 is TGTGCCAGCAGTTTCCAGGGGAAACTGAATGAGCAGTTCTTC. The encoded protein is CASSFQGKLNEQFF.

DNA of the CDR3: TGCAGCGTTTCCTATGCTACTGGTGGGGGCTACACCTTC. It translates to CSVSYATGGGYTF. The rearrangement links TRBV29-1 to TRBJ1-2; no reliable D call. The V gene's germline CDR1 is SQVTM and CDR2 ANQGSEA. Trimming stripped 5 bases from V and 8 bases from J, with 18 bases between. The CDR3 is made up of 13 amino acids.

This chain uses TRBV2 with TRBJ2-7; 7 bases are shared with TRBD2. Germline CDR1 reads SNHLY; CDR2 reads FYNNEI. This CDR3 spans 15 amino acids. The J segment lost 7 bases and the V segment lost 1 base, leaving 10 bases of the junction unmatched. CDR3 region: CASSEGSSGTREQYF. The CDR3 DNA is TGTGCCAGCAGTGAAGGTTCGAGCGGGACCCGGGAGCAGTACTTC.

The chain combines TRBV5-1 with TRBJ2-5; D remains unclear. Trimming stripped 2 bases from V and 5 bases from J, with 7 bases between. Germline V gene data show CDR1 as SGHRS and CDR2 as YFSETQ. CDR3 size: 12 residues. The CDR3 coding sequence is TGCGCCAGCAGCTTCGGGTACGAGACCCAGTACTTC. This codes for CASSFGYETQYF.

J is TRBJ1-2 and V is TRBV19; D is possibly TRBD1 (6 bases). V shed 4 bases and J shed 5 bases, with 11 bases lying between them. The CDR3 consists of 13 residues. Germline V CDR1 and CDR2: LNHDA, SQIVND (reference sequence). The CDR3 loop reads CASSKGTRYGYTF. The CDR3 nucleotides read TGTGCCAGTAGTAAAGGGACACGTTATGGCTACACCTTC. The variable domain in full, with the rest retrieved from reference TRBV19 and TRBJ1-2, is DGGITQSPKYLFRKEGQNVTLSCEQNLNHDAMYWYRQDPGQGLRLIYYSQIVNDFQKGDIAEGYSVSREKKESFPLTVTSAQKNPTAFYLCASSKGTRYGYTFGSGTRLTVV.

This CDR3 reads CASSSYRGPNNEQFF. CDR3 DNA sequence: TGTGCCAGCAGCTCGTACAGGGGCCCTAACAATGAGCAGTTCTTC. This rearrangement joins TRBV7-9 to TRBJ2-1; 7 positions match TRBD1. Germline V CDR1 and CDR2: SEHNR, FQNEAQ (reference sequence). V was clipped by 4 bases and J by 5 bases; unmatched bases: 8. CDR3 size: 15 residues.

V is TRBV4-3 and J is TRBJ2-1; 7 nucleotides match TRBD2. This CDR3 is 16 amino acids long. With V trimmed by 1 base and J by 3 bases, 6 bases remained unmatched. Germline V gives CDR1 LGHNA, CDR2 YSLEER. This CDR3 is CASSQGGAGFYNEQFF. In DNA, the CDR3 is TGCGCCAGCAGCCAAGGGGGAGCGGGGTTCTACAATGAGCAGTTCTTC.

The CDR3 DNA reads TGTGCCAGCAGCTCACGCTTTGGATGGAATCAGCCCCAGCATTTT. The encoded protein is CASSSRFGWNQPQHF. The rearrangement uses TRBV7-2 and TRBJ1-5; D is ambiguous. The CDR3 length is 15 residues. V lost 4 bases and J lost 4, with 14 bases in between. Per the germline V gene, CDR1 is SGHTA and CDR2 is FQGNSA.